This T cell receptor (beta chain) was obtained from a study of blood T cells in healthy people across ages. As regards this clonotype: Its matching antigen is unknown.

Trimming removed 3 bases at V and 6 bases at J, with 12 bases between. CDR1 is DFQATT, CDR2 SNEGSKA, per germline (reference sequence). There are 12 residues in the CDR3. The use of a sample-barcoded 5' primer and a J-beta primer mix characterized a second PCR of about 7 to 12 cycles. MiXCR, run by TCRdb on the 5' RACE reads, gives a single entry per CDR3 protein. The sample lists 1.5 million to 2 million distinct CDR3 sequences; 39% were seen once. General observations from the study: CMV infection status of these donors was not known.

The sequencing input was blood. The rearrangement uses TRBV20-1 and TRBJ2-7; the D gene is possibly TRBD2 (6 bases). This TCR came from a human donor in good health. As DNA, the CDR3 is TGCAGTGCTAGCCAGGGAGGCGGCGAGCAGTACTTC. Translated, it gives CSASQGGGEQYF.